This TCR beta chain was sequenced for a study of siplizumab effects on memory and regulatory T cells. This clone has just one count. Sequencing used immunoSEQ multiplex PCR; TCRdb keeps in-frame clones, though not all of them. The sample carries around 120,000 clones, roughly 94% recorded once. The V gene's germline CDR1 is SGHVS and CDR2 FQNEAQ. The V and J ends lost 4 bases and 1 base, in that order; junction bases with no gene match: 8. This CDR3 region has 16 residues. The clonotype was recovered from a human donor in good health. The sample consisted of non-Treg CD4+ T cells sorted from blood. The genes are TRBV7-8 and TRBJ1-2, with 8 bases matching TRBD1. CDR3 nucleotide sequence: TGTGCCAGCAGCTCAATAGGACAGGGCCTTAACTATGGCTACACCTTC. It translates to CASSSIGQGLNYGYTF.